This T cell receptor (beta chain) came from a study of blood T cell repertoires in COVID-19. Germline V gives CDR1 SGHRS, CDR2 YFSETQ. The CDR3 has 15 amino acids. J lost 4 bases, V lost 4 bases, and 6 bases had no gene match. Assay used: immunoSEQ multiplex PCR; TCRdb lists only in-frame clones, some missing. Found here are roughly 380,000 clones, over 65% of them singletons; the top ten hold under 1.2%. This chain links TRBV5-1 with TRBJ2-3, with 10 positions matching TRBD2. Sequencing used peripheral blood. The origin of this receptor is a human donor with acute or convalescent COVID-19. The donor label of this sample is uncertain. CDR3 loop: CASSGGTSDADTQYF. CDR3 bases: TGCGCCAGCAGCGGCGGGACTAGCGATGCAGATACGCAGTATTTT. The variable domain in full, completed from reference TRBV5-1 and TRBJ2-3, reads KAGVTQTPRYLIKTRGQQVTLSCSPISGHRSVSWYQQTPGQGLQFLFEYFSETQRNKGNFPGRFSGRQFSNSRSEMNVSTLELGDSALYLCASSGGTSDADTQYFGPGTRLTVL.